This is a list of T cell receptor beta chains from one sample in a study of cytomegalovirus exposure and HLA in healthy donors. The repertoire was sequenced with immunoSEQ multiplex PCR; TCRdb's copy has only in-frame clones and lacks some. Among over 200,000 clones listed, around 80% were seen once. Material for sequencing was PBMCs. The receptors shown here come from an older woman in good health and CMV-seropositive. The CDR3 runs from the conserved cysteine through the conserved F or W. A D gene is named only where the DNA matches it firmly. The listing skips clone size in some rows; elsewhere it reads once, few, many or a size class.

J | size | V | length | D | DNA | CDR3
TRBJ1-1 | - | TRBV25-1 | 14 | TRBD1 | TGTGCCAGCAGTGCAGGTCTCGGACAGGGTTTAGCTTTCTTT | CASSAGLGQGLAFF
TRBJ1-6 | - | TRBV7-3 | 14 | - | TGTGCCAGCAGCCTCGAGGCGCCGAGTTCACCCCTCCACTTT | CASSLEAPSSPLHF
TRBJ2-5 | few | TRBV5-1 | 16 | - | TGCGCCAGCAGCTTGGGGGTAGACAGGTCCGGAGAGACCCAGTACTTC | CASSLGVDRSGETQYF
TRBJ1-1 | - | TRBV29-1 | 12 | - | TGCAGCGTTGACAGGGCGAACACTGAAGCTTTCTTT | CSVDRANTEAFF
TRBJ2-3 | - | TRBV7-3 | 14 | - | TGTGCCAGCAGCCCGCAGCAGGGCTGGGATACGCAGTATTTT | CASSPQQGWDTQYF
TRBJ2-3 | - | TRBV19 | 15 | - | TGTGCCAGTTCAAACCAGCAGGGTAGCACAGATACGCAGTATTTT | CASSNQQGSTDTQYF
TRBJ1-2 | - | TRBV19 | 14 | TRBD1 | TGTGCCAGTAACCCGGAGACAGGGTGGTATGGCTACACCTTC | CASNPETGWYGYTF
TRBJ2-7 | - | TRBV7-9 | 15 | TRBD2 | TGTGCCAGCAGCCGAGAAATACGGGGGGTCTACGAGCAGTACTTC | CASSREIRGVYEQYF
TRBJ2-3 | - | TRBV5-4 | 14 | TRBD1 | TGTGCCAGCGCCACAGGGGGCGCATCAGATACGCAGTATTTT | CASATGGASDTQYF
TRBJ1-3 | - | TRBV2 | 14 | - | TGTGCCAGCAGTGATGAGGGAACTGGAAACACCATATATTTT | CASSDEGTGNTIYF